The T cell receptor (beta chain) described here comes from a study of blood T cell repertoires in COVID-19. Study in general: Collection of acute and convalescent COVID-19 samples took place in the United States, Italy and Spain. Sources were T cells, B-cell-depleted T cells, or PBMCs; the material itself was cDNA or gDNA.

Sequencing used immunoSEQ multiplex PCR; TCRdb keeps in-frame clones, though not all of them. The sample contains 110,000 or so clones, approximately 80% of which appear only once. The sample consisted of peripheral blood. The clonotype comes from a man older than 75 with acute or convalescent COVID-19.

The DNA for the CDR3 is TGTGCCAGCAGCCCTACCCGACAGAACACTGAAGCTTTCTTT. Translating it yields CASSPTRQNTEAFF. V gene TRBV11-2 combines with J gene TRBJ1-1; D uncertain. The germline V gene has CDR1 SGHAT and CDR2 FQNNGV. The V end was cut by 5 bases, the J end by 1 base, with 11 bases between. The CDR3 extends over 14 amino acids.